These 25 T cell receptor beta chains came from one sample sequenced in a study of blood T cells in healthy people across ages (dated by TCRdb to the mid-2010s). Libraries were prepared through 5' RACE. Sequencing used an Illumina HiSeq 2500. A second PCR of roughly 7 to 12 cycles was run with a J-beta primer mix and a sample-barcoded 5' primer. TCRdb trimmed the raw reads at Q25, called clones with MiXCR and kept productive beta chains. Each entry is one CDR3 protein sequence, shown with its most common DNA and genes. The sample yields 1.2 million to 1.5 million distinct CDR3 sequences; roughly 60% were counted once. Over 5.5% of the sample belongs to the ten largest clones. The sample taken for sequencing was blood. Receptors were obtained from a man aged 18 to 29 in good health.

The rearrangement uses TRBV6-5 and TRBJ2-7, with TRBD2 matching 10 bases. The length of the CDR3 is 15 residues. CDR1 and CDR2 from the germline V gene are MNHEY and SVGAGI. V dropped 0 bases and J dropped 2; count of bases not matched to a gene: 1. Written as DNA, the CDR3 is TGTGCCAGCAGTTACTCTAGCGGGGGGACCTACGAGCAGTACTTC. It translates to CASSYSSGGTYEQYF.

This chain links TRBV5-1 with TRBJ2-3, with 9 bases that match TRBD2. Germline CDR1 reads SGHRS; CDR2 reads YFSETQ. The CDR3 extends over 16 amino acids. V lost 0 bases to trimming and J lost 3 bases; unmatched junction nucleotides: 5. The CDR3, as DNA: TGCGCCAGCAGCTTGGTAGCGGGGGCGAGTACAGATACGCAGTATTTT. It codes for CASSLVAGASTDTQYF. The whole variable domain, filled in from reference TRBV5-1 and TRBJ2-3, reads KAGVTQTPRYLIKTRGQQVTLSCSPISGHRSVSWYQQTPGQGLQFLFEYFSETQRNKGNFPGRFSGRQFSNSRSEMNVSTLELGDSALYLCASSLVAGASTDTQYFGPGTRLTVL.

The chain employs TRBV28 and TRBJ1-2; D is possibly TRBD1 (5 bases). Germline values: CDR1 MDHEN, CDR2 SYDVKM. This CDR3 is built from 14 residues. V lost 5 bases, J lost 4 bases, and 14 bases lay in between. CDR3 amino acids: CASSPHDRIYGYTF. The CDR3 DNA is TGTGCCAGCAGTCCTCACGACAGAATCTATGGCTACACCTTC.

This clonotype showed up many times. The chain recombines TRBV7-2 with TRBJ2-1, with D possibly being TRBD2 (5 bases). Germline V CDR1 and CDR2: SGHTA, FQGNSA. V lost 5 bases and J 5 bases, leaving 13 bases between the germline ends. This CDR3 contains 14 residues. CDR3 sequence: CASSPTPSNNEQFF. In DNA, the CDR3 is TGTGCCAGCAGCCCCACCCCTAGCAACAATGAGCAGTTCTTC.

This clonotype was counted only a few times. This chain joins TRBV4-1 and TRBJ1-4, with D possibly being TRBD1 (6 bases). V was cut by 1 base and J by 2 bases, with 8 bases left in between. Germline lookup yields CDR1 MGHRA and CDR2 YSYEKL. The CDR3 has 15 residues. The CDR3 DNA is TGCGCCAGCAGCCAAGGGCAGGGGACTAATGAAAAACTGTTTTTT. Its translation: CASSQGQGTNEKLFF.

This clonotype was counted a few times. This sequence joins TRBV7-8 and TRBJ2-1; TRBD2 agrees at 10 bases. With V trimmed by 6 bases and J by 4 bases, 6 bases remained unmatched. The CDR3 runs 15 residues. CDR1 SGHVS and CDR2 FQNEAQ come from the germline V gene. As DNA, the CDR3 is TGTGCCAGCAGACTAGATAGCGGGGGGTACAATGAGCAGTTCTTC. Its translation is CASRLDSGGYNEQFF.

The chain uses TRBV5-1 and TRBJ2-6, with D perhaps matching TRBD1 (5 bases). This CDR3 comprises 16 residues. Trimming took 2 bases from V and 3 from J, leaving 12 bases between them. Germline lookup yields CDR1 SGHRS and CDR2 YFSETQ. The CDR3 coding sequence is TGCGCCAGCAGCTTCCAGGGAAGTTTTGGGGCCAACGTCCTGACTTTC. Amino acids: CASSFQGSFGANVLTF.

The table lists this clonotype with a few counts. The chain joins TRBV10-1 to TRBJ2-1, with 10 bases lining up with TRBD2. CDR3 size: 14 residues. CDR1 is WNHNN and CDR2 is SYGVQD in the germline V gene (reference sequence). The junction had 7 bases not matched to a gene; V was cut back by 4 bases and J by 10 bases. The CDR3 nucleotides read TGCGCCAGCAGTGCACTAGCGGGAACGAGAGAGCAGTTCTTC. Translation gives CASSALAGTREQFF.

This chain connects TRBV13 to TRBJ1-2, with D perhaps matching TRBD1 (6 bases). V was cut by 2 bases and J by 4 bases, with 14 bases left in between. The germline V gene has CDR1 PRHDT and CDR2 FYEKMQ (reference sequence). The CDR3 contains 15 residues. The CDR3 reads CASSLSTGLAYGYTF. The CDR3 DNA is TGTGCCAGCAGCTTATCCACAGGGTTGGCCTATGGCTACACCTTC. Combining the CDR3 with reference TRBV13 and TRBJ1-2 gives the whole variable domain AAGVIQSPRHLIKEKRETATLKCYPIPRHDTVYWYQQGPGQDPQFLISFYEKMQSDKGSIPDRFSAQQFSDYHSELNMSSLELGDSALYFCASSLSTGLAYGYTFGSGTRLTVV.

The CDR3 sequence is CASSYERDPYNEQFF. In DNA form, the CDR3 reads TGTGCCAGCAGTTACGAGCGGGACCCGTACAATGAGCAGTTCTTC. The rearrangement joins TRBV12-3 or TRBV12-4 to TRBJ2-1, with TRBD2 matching over 7 bases. The CDR3 is 15 amino acids. With 4 bases clipped from V and 4 bases from J, the junction kept 7 bases outside the gene matches.

The chain couples TRBV5-1 to TRBJ1-1; 11 bases align to TRBD1. Germline CDR1 and CDR2: SGHRS and YFSETQ. V gave up 5 bases and J gave up 4 bases; unmatched junction bases: 10. The length of the CDR3 is 16 residues. In DNA, the CDR3 is TGCGCCAGCAGGAGCGGACGGACAGGGGGCTTCACTGAAGCTTTCTTT. This codes for CASRSGRTGGFTEAFF.

The genes are TRBV19 and TRBJ2-1; D gene ambiguous. From germline, CDR1 is LNHDA and CDR2 SQIVND (reference sequence). The CDR3 runs to 10 residues. With 8 bases removed from V and 8 bases from J, the gap between germline ends came to 7 bases. In DNA, the CDR3 is TGTGCCAGTGGTCACGATGAGCAGTTCTTC. It codes for CASGHDEQFF.

This clonotype has a handful of counts. J is TRBJ1-2 and V is TRBV10-2, with D possibly TRBD1 on 5 matching bases. Trimming pared 3 bases from V and 8 bases from J, leaving 13 bases between. This CDR3 is 13 amino acids long. In germline, CDR1 is WSHSY, CDR2 SAAADI. The CDR3 here is CASSDWSGPGYTF. The CDR3 nucleotides read TGCGCCAGCAGTGATTGGTCAGGGCCGGGCTACACCTTC.

The CDR3 region is CASSQEMILAVLPRAQYF. CDR3 bases: TGTGCCAGCAGCCAAGAGATGATCTTGGCAGTTCTCCCTAGGGCCCAGTACTTC. This chain joins TRBV3-1 and TRBJ2-5, with D uncertain. The germline V gene encodes CDR1 LGHDT and CDR2 YNNKEL (reference sequence). Trimming cost V 0 bases and J 9 bases, with 26 bases left between them. The CDR3 runs to 18 residues.

This clonotype was counted between two and nine times. The J gene is TRBJ2-7, the V gene TRBV6-5; no definite D call. This CDR3 contains 13 residues. Trimming pared 7 bases from V and 5 bases from J, leaving 15 bases between. In germline, CDR1 is MNHEY, CDR2 SVGAGI. The CDR3: CASTDLQRDEQYF. The CDR3 coding sequence is TGTGCCAGCACCGACCTTCAAAGGGACGAGCAGTACTTC.

This clonotype was recorded only once. The rearrangement joins TRBV5-1 to TRBJ2-7; no firm D call. V lost 0 bases, J lost 5 bases, and 9 bases lay in between. This CDR3 spans 13 amino acids. Germline V gene data show CDR1 as SGHRS and CDR2 as YFSETQ. The CDR3 spells CASSLERVHEQYF. The CDR3 coding sequence is TGCGCCAGCAGCTTGGAACGGGTCCACGAGCAGTACTTC.

In this sample, this clonotype turned up a few times. The chain recombines TRBV28 with TRBJ2-7; the D gene is possibly TRBD1 (7 bases). The V gene lost 1 base and the J gene lost 2 bases, with 15 bases spanning the gap. CDR3 length: 16 residues. The germline CDR1 and CDR2 sequences are MDHEN and SYDVKM. CDR3 DNA: TGTGCCAGCAGTTTATTTGCAGGGGGGACCCCCTACGAGCAGTACTTC. As protein: CASSLFAGGTPYEQYF.

This chain links TRBV12-3 or TRBV12-4 with TRBJ2-6; D possibly corresponds to TRBD1 (6 bases). The CDR3 consists of 15 residues. Trimming pared 6 bases from V and 4 bases from J, leaving 13 bases between. The CDR3 bases are TGTGCCAGCAGCTTCCGGGACACCGGGGCCAACGTCCTGACTTTC. Its translation is CASSFRDTGANVLTF.

The rearrangement joins TRBV20-1 to TRBJ2-3; no clear D gene. Trimming stripped 4 bases from V and 1 base from J, with 9 bases between. CDR3 length equals 13 residues. CDR1 and CDR2 from the germline V gene are DFQATT and SNEGSKA (reference sequence). The CDR3 reads CSAKWIRTDTQYF. The CDR3 bases are TGCAGTGCTAAGTGGATTCGCACAGATACGCAGTATTTT.

The genes are TRBV20-1 and TRBJ2-7; TRBD2 is a possible D gene (5 bases). The length of the CDR3 is 14 residues. V shed 1 base and J shed 5 bases, with 15 bases lying between them. Germline V CDR1 and CDR2: DFQATT, SNEGSKA (reference sequence). In DNA, the CDR3 is TGCAGTGCTAGAGTACGGGGAAGTATGCACGAGCAGTACTTC. It translates to CSARVRGSMHEQYF.

As concerns this clonotype: A read error may produce the germline difference seen at one junction end. The V call is TRBV20-1, the J call TRBJ2-1, with 7 bases aligning to TRBD2. Germline CDR1 is DFQATT and CDR2 is SNEGSKA (reference sequence). The CDR3 contains 14 residues. CDR3 region: CSAALTSPYSEQFF. The CDR3 DNA reads TGCAGTGCTGCCCTGACTAGCCCTTACAGTGAGCAGTTCTTC.

This clonotype has just a few counts. The genes are TRBV20-1 and TRBJ2-3; the match to TRBD2 covers 7 bases. Germline V gene lookup returns CDR1 DFQATT and CDR2 SNEGSKA (reference sequence). Trimming took 4 bases from V and 4 from J; bases not matched to a gene: 5. The CDR3 is 13 amino acids. CDR3 DNA: TGCAGTGCTAATAGGGGAGGGGCAGATACGCAGTATTTT. This encodes CSANRGGADTQYF.

CDR3 nucleotide sequence: TGTGCCAGCAGCTTAATTCGACTAAAGCGTAGCAATCAGCCCCAGCATTTT. Protein sequence: CASSLIRLKRSNQPQHF. The chain links TRBV7-8 to TRBJ1-5; no clear D. CDR3 length: 17 residues. CDR1 and CDR2 from the germline V gene are SGHVS and FQNEAQ. Trimming removed 2 bases from V and 0 bases from J, with 14 bases in between.

This clonotype was observed many times. The V call is TRBV10-2, the J call TRBJ1-1; no clear D gene. V was trimmed by 7 bases and J by 5 bases, leaving 11 bases between them. Per the germline V gene, CDR1 is WSHSY and CDR2 is SAAADI. The CDR3 is 12 residues long. The CDR3 DNA follows: TGCGCCAGCACCGAAGGGAGAACTGAAGCTTTCTTT. Its protein is CASTEGRTEAFF.

This clonotype was picked up a small number of times. This chain uses TRBV3-1 with TRBJ1-2; a possible D gene is TRBD1 (5 bases). CDR1 LGHDT and CDR2 YNNKEL come from the germline V gene (reference sequence). The CDR3 contains 13 residues. V dropped 1 base and J dropped 3 bases, with 6 bases sitting between them. This CDR3 is CASSQGQHYGYTF. DNA for the CDR3: TGTGCCAGCAGCCAAGGACAGCACTATGGCTACACCTTC.